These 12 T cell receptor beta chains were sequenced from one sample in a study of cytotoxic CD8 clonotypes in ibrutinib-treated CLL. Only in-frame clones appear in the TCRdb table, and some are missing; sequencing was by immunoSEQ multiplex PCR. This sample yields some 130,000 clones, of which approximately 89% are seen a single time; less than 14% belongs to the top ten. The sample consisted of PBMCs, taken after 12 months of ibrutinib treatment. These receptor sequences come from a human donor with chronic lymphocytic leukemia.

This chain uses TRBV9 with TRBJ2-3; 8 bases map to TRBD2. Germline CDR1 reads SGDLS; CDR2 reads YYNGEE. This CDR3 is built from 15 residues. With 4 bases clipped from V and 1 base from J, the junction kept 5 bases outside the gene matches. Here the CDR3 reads CASSSMTSGTDTQYF. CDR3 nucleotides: TGTGCCAGCAGCTCCATGACTAGCGGCACAGATACGCAGTATTTT.

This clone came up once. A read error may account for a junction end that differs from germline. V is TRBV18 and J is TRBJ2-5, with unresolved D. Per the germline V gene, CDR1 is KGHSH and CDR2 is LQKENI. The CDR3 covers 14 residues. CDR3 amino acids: CASSPSFQQETQYF. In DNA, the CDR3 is TGTGCCAGCTCACCTAGTTTTCAGCAAGAGACCCAATACTTC.

In DNA form, the CDR3 reads TGTGCCAGCAGCTCACAGGGTTTCGCTGGGCAAGAGACCCAGTACTTC. Protein sequence: CASSSQGFAGQETQYF. The chain joins TRBV11-2 to TRBJ2-5, with a weak D call TRBD1 (6 bases). CDR1 and CDR2 from the germline V gene are SGHAT and FQNNGV. The V gene lost 4 bases and the J gene lost 2 bases, with 17 bases spanning the gap. The CDR3 is 16 amino acids.

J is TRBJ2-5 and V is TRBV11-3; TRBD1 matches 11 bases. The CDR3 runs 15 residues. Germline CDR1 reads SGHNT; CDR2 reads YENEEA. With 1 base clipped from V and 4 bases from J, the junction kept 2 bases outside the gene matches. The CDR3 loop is CASSLGTGGVETQYF. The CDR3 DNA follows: TGTGCCAGCAGCTTAGGGACAGGGGGCGTAGAGACCCAGTACTTC.

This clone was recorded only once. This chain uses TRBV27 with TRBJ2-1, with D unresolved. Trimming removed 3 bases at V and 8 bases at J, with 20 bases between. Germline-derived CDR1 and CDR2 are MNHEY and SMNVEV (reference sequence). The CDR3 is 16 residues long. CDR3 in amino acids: CASSFSERWVLDEQFF. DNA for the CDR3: TGTGCCAGCAGTTTTTCAGAACGCTGGGTATTGGATGAGCAGTTCTTC.

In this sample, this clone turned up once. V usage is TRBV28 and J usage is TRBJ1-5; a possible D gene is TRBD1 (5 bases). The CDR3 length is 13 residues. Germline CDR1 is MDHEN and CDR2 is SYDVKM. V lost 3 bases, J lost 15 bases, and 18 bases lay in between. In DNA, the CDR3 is TGTGCCAGCAGTTTCAGTCAGGGAGGGTTCGGGCATTTT. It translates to CASSFSQGGFGHF.

CDR3 bases: TGCGCCAGCAGCCAAGAGCGGAGAAGGGATAGCAATCAGCCCCAGCATTTT. Translated, it gives CASSQERRRDSNQPQHF. The genes are TRBV4-1 and TRBJ1-5; D ambiguous. Per the germline V gene, CDR1 is MGHRA and CDR2 is YSYEKL. This CDR3 is 17 amino acids long. Deletions cut 0 bases from V and 0 bases from J, with 12 bases between.

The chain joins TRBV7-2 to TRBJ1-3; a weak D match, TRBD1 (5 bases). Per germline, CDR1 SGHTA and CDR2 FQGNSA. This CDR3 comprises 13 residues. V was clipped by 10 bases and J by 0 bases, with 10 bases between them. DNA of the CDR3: TGTGCCACAGGGAAGAACTCTGGAAACACCATATATTTT. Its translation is CATGKNSGNTIYF. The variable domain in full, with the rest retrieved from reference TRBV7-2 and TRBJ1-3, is GAGVSQSPSNKVTEKGKDVELRCDPISGHTALYWYRQSLGQGLEFLIYFQGNSAPDKSGLPSDRFSAERTGGSVSTLTIQRTQQEDSAVYLCATGKNSGNTIYFGEGSWLTVV.

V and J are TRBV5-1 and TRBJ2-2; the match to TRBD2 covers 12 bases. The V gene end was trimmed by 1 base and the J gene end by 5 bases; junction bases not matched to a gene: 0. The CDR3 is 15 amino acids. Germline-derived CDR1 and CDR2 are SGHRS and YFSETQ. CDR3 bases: TGCGCCAGCAGCTTGCTAGCGGGAGGGACCGGGGAGCTGTTTTTT. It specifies CASSLLAGGTGELFF.

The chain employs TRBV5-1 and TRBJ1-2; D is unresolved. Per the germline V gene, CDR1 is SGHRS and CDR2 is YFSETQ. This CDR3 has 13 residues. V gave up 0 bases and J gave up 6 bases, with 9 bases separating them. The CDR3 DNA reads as TGCGCCAGCAGCTTGGGAGGAGGCGATGGCTACACCTTC. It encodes CASSLGGGDGYTF.

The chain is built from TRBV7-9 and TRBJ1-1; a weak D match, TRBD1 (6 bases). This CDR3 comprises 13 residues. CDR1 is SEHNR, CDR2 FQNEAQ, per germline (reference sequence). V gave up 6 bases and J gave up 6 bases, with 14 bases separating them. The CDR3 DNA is TGTGCCAGCAGAGGGGGGTCGGGGCCTGAAGCTTTCTTT. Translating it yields CASRGGSGPEAFF.

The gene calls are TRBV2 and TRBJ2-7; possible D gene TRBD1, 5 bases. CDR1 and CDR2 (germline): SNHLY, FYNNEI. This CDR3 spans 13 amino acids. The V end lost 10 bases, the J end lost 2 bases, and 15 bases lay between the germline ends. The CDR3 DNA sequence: TGTGCCACCATAGACAGTCTCACCTACGAGCAGTACTTC. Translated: CATIDSLTYEQYF.